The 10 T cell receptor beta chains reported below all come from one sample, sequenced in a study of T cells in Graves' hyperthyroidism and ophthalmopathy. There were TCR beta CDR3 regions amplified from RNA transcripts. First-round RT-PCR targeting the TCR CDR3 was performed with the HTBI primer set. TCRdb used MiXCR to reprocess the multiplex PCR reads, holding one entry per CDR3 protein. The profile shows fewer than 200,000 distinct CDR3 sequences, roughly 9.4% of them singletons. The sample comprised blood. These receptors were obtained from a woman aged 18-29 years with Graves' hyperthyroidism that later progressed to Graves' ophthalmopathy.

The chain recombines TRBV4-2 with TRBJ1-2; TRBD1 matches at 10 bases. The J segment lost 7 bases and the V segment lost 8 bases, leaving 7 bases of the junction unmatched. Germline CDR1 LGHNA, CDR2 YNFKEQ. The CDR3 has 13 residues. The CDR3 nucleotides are TGTGCCAGCGCCCCGGGACAGGGGTTTGGCTACACCTTC. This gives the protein CASAPGQGFGYTF.

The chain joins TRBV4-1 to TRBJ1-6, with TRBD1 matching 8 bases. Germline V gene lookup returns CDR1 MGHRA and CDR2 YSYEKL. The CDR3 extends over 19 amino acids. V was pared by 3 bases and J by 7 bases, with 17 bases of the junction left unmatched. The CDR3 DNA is TGCGCCAGCAGCCACTCGACAGGGGCTCCCTCACTGTTGAATTCACCCCTCCACTTT. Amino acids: CASSHSTGAPSLLNSPLHF.

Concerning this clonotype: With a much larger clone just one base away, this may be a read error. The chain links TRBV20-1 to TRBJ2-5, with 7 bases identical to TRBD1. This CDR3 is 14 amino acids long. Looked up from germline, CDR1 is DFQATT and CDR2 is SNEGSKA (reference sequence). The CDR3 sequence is CSAGKGQYQGTQYF. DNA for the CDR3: TGCAGTGCTGGGAAGGGACAGTACCAAGGGACCCAGTACTTC.

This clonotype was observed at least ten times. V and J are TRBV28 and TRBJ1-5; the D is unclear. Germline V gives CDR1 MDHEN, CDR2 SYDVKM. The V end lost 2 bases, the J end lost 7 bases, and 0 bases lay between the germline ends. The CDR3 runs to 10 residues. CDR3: CASSLQPQHF. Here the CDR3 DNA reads TGTGCCAGCAGTTTACAGCCCCAGCATTTT. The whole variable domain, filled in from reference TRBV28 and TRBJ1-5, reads DVKVTQSSRYLVKRTGEKVFLECVQDMDHENMFWYRQDPGLGLRLIYFSYDVKMKEKGDIPEGYSVSREKKERFSLILESASTNQTSMYLCASSLQPQHFGDGTRLSIL.

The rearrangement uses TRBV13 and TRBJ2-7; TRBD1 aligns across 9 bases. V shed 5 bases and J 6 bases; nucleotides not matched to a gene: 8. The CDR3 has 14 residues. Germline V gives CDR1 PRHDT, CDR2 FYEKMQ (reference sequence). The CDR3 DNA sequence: TGTGCCAGCAGCCCCGGGACAGGGTTTGGCGAGCAGTACTTC. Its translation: CASSPGTGFGEQYF. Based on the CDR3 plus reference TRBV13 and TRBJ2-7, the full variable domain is AAGVIQSPRHLIKEKRETATLKCYPIPRHDTVYWYQQGPGQDPQFLISFYEKMQSDKGSIPDRFSAQQFSDYHSELNMSSLELGDSALYFCASSPGTGFGEQYFGPGTRLTVT.

The CDR3 nucleotides are TGTGCCAGCAGCCAAAACACGCGGGGCTGGGGTACGGGTGAGCAGTTCTTC. This translates into CASSQNTRGWGTGEQFF. The chain has TRBV3-1 and TRBJ2-1; TRBD2 is a possible D gene (6 bases). The CDR3 length is 17 residues. Germline assignment: CDR1 LGHDT and CDR2 YNNKEL (reference sequence). Trimming took off 2 bases at V and 9 bases at J, with 23 bases between the two ends.

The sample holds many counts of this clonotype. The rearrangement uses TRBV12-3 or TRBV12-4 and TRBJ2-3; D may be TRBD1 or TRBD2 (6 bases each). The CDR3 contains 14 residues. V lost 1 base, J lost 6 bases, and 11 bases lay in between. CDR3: CASSLGGAMDTQYF. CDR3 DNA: TGTGCCAGCAGTTTAGGGGGGGCCATGGATACGCAGTATTTT.

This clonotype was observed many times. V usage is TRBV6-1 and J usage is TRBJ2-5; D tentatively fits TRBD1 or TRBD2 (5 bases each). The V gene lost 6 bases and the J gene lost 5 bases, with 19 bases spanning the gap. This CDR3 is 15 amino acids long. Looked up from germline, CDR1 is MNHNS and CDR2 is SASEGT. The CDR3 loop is CASRKATGTRETQYF. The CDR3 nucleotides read TGTGCCAGCAGAAAGGCAACCGGGACCCGGGAGACCCAGTACTTC.

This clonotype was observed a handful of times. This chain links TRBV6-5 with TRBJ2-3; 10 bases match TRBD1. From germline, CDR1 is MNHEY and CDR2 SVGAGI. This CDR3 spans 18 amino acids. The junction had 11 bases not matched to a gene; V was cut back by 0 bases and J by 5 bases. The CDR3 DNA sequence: TGTGCCAGCAGTTACTCGTCTGTGACAGGGGGCTTAGAAGATACGCAGTATTTT. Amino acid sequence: CASSYSSVTGGLEDTQYF.

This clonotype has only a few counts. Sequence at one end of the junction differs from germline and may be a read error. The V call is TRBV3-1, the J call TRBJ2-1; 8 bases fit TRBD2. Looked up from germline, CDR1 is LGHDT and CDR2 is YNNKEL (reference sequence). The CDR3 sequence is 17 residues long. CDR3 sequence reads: CANSQPGTRGGYGEQFF. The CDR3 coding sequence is TGTGCCAACAGCCAACCGGGGACTAGGGGGGGATATGGTGAGCAGTTCTTC.